The 28 T cell receptor beta chains reported below all come from one sample, sequenced in a study of blood T cell repertoires in COVID-19. The data were produced by immunoSEQ multiplex PCR, yet TCRdb's version contains in-frame clones alone and is incomplete. The sample consists of about 180,000 clones, around 80% of them appearing once. The sample comprised peripheral blood. These receptors all stem from a woman older than 75 with COVID-19, enrolled during active disease.

The rearrangement uses TRBV7-2 and TRBJ2-7; a weak D match, TRBD2 (6 bases). The germline CDR1 and CDR2 sequences are SGHTA and FQGNSA. This CDR3 is 14 amino acids long. Trimming cost V 4 bases and J 2 bases, with 12 bases left between them. Here the CDR3 DNA reads TGTGCCAGCAGCTCAAGGAGGGGTCCCTACGAGCAGTACTTC. Translating it yields CASSSRRGPYEQYF.

The V gene is TRBV5-6, the J gene TRBJ2-1, with 9 bases matching TRBD2. The ends lost 4 bases at V and 0 bases at J; junction bases unmatched: 5. The CDR3 extends over 16 amino acids. Germline loops: CDR1 SGHDT, CDR2 YYEEEE. The CDR3 is CASSRSGSISYNEQFF. In DNA form, the CDR3 reads TGTGCCAGCAGCCGTAGCGGGAGTATCTCCTACAATGAGCAGTTCTTC.

The sample holds a few counts of this clone. V usage is TRBV6-2 or TRBV6-3 and J usage is TRBJ2-7; 11 bases are a match to TRBD2. With V trimmed by 5 bases and J by 5 bases, 5 bases remained unmatched. The CDR3 contains 14 residues. Germline CDR1 MNHEY, CDR2 SVGEGT. CDR3 in DNA: TGTGCCAGCAGTGTGGGACTAGCGGTTAACGAGCAGTACTTC. Translated: CASSVGLAVNEQYF.

V is TRBV5-1 and J is TRBJ2-7; 7 positions match TRBD1. Trimming took 4 bases from V and 1 from J; bases not matched to a gene: 8. Germline CDR1 reads SGHRS; CDR2 reads YFSETQ. There are 15 residues in the CDR3. CDR3 loop: CASSPGDSRSYEQYF. In DNA, the CDR3 is TGCGCCAGCAGCCCCGGGGACAGCCGATCCTACGAGCAGTACTTC.

A single count supports this clone. The DNA for the CDR3 is TGTGCCAGCTCAGAGGGCCAGGGGGAGACCCAGTACTTC. This translates into CASSEGQGETQYF. The chain couples TRBV18 to TRBJ2-5, with D perhaps TRBD1 (6 bases). Per the germline V gene, CDR1 is KGHSH and CDR2 is LQKENI. The CDR3 is 13 residues long. V lost 5 bases and J lost 5, with 12 bases in between. Based on the CDR3 plus reference TRBV18 and TRBJ2-5, the full variable domain is NAGVMQNPRHLVRRRGQEARLRCSPMKGHSHVYWYRQLPEEGLKFMVYLQKENIIDESGMPKERFSAEFPKEGPSILRIQQVVRGDSAAYFCASSEGQGETQYFGPGTRLLVL.

The chain's CDR3 is CASNPTGVILYNEQFF. In nucleotides, the CDR3 is TGTGCCAGCAATCCGACAGGGGTCATACTTTACAATGAGCAGTTCTTC. V and J are TRBV2 and TRBJ2-1; 8 bases fit TRBD1. The V gene end was trimmed by 7 bases and the J gene end by 4 bases; junction bases not matched to a gene: 12. The CDR3 contains 16 residues. CDR1 is SNHLY, CDR2 FYNNEI, per germline.

The rearrangement links TRBV6-5 to TRBJ2-7, with no clear D. The CDR3 sequence is 16 residues long. Germline V CDR1 and CDR2: MNHEY, SVGAGI. Trimming removed 0 bases at V and 4 bases at J, with 16 bases between. In nucleotides, the CDR3 is TGTGCCAGCAGTTACTCGAAACAGCCCTTTGTATACGAGCAGTACTTC. It codes for CASSYSKQPFVYEQYF.

The gene calls are TRBV27 and TRBJ2-1; 9 bases are shared with TRBD1. Trimming cost V 5 bases and J 4 bases; bases outside gene matches: 6. Germline CDR1 is MNHEY and CDR2 is SMNVEV (reference sequence). This CDR3 comprises 15 residues. The CDR3 region has the DNA TGTGCCAGCAGTGCCTCCGGGACAGGGTACAATGAGCAGTTCTTC. Its protein is CASSASGTGYNEQFF.

The V and J genes are TRBV13 and TRBJ1-6; D is unclear. Trimming took off 4 bases at V and 9 bases at J, with 13 bases between the two ends. Looked up from germline, CDR1 is PRHDT and CDR2 is FYEKMQ (reference sequence). The CDR3 has 14 amino acids. CDR3 in amino acids: CASSSADTLSPLHF. DNA of the CDR3: TGTGCCAGCAGCTCCGCAGACACGCTTTCACCCCTCCACTTT.

This chain joins TRBV9 and TRBJ2-7, with 7 bases lining up with TRBD2. The germline CDR1 and CDR2 sequences are SGDLS and YYNGEE. The CDR3 has 15 residues. V dropped 3 bases and J dropped 5; count of bases not matched to a gene: 11. The CDR3 nucleotides read TGTGCCAGCAGCGCTGGAGGGACGGCGGGGGACGAGCAGTACTTC. As protein: CASSAGGTAGDEQYF.

The chain uses TRBV4-2 and TRBJ2-7; the match to TRBD1 covers 7 bases. The length of the CDR3 is 15 residues. J lost 12 bases, V lost 4 bases, and 18 bases had no gene match. Germline CDR1 is LGHNA and CDR2 is YNFKEQ. Written as DNA, the CDR3 is TGTGCCAGCAGCCCCAGGGCAGAGGGGGCAAGAGGGCTGTACTTC. This codes for CASSPRAEGARGLYF.

This chain connects TRBV5-4 to TRBJ1-2; D possibly corresponds to TRBD1 (5 bases). CDR3 size: 13 residues. The germline gives CDR1 SGHNT, CDR2 YYREEE (reference sequence). The V and J ends lost 4 bases and 1 base respectively, with 8 bases between them. The CDR3 DNA sequence: TGTGCCAGCAGCCGAGACAGTAACTATGGCTACACCTTC. Amino acids: CASSRDSNYGYTF.

V usage is TRBV11-2 and J usage is TRBJ2-1; the D gene is possibly TRBD2 (7 bases). Trimming shortened V by 5 bases and J by 7 bases, and 24 bases separated the two germline ends. The germline V gene encodes CDR1 SGHAT and CDR2 FQNNGV. This CDR3 has 17 amino acids. This CDR3 is CASSPSSGGGLSNEQFF. The CDR3 region has the DNA TGTGCCAGCAGCCCAAGCAGTGGGGGGGGCCTCTCAAATGAGCAGTTCTTC.

The chain is built from TRBV30 and TRBJ2-3; TRBD1 aligns across 7 bases. CDR3 length: 15 amino acids. In germline, CDR1 is GTSNPN, CDR2 SVGIG (reference sequence). V gave up 0 bases and J gave up 1 base; unmatched junction bases: 4. In DNA form, the CDR3 reads TGTGCCTGGAGTGTAAAGGGGGCGGGCACAGATACGCAGTATTTT. Its protein is CAWSVKGAGTDTQYF.

The chain carries TRBV7-2 and TRBJ1-1; D unclear. This CDR3 has 16 residues. V was cut by 2 bases and J by 0 bases, with 13 bases left in between. From germline, CDR1 is SGHTA and CDR2 FQGNSA. CDR3 sequence: CASSLSSALMNTEAFF. The CDR3 bases are TGTGCCAGCAGCTTATCCAGCGCTCTAATGAACACTGAAGCTTTCTTT. The whole variable domain, remainder taken from reference TRBV7-2 and TRBJ1-1, is GAGVSQSPSNKVTEKGKDVELRCDPISGHTALYWYRQSLGQGLEFLIYFQGNSAPDKSGLPSDRFSAERTGGSVSTLTIQRTQQEDSAVYLCASSLSSALMNTEAFFGQGTRLTVV.

The J gene is TRBJ1-2, the V gene TRBV6-5; 7 nucleotides line up with TRBD1. This CDR3 has 12 residues. Germline V gene data show CDR1 as MNHEY and CDR2 as SVGAGI. V was pared by 5 bases and J by 8 bases, with 5 bases of the junction left unmatched. The CDR3 spells CASSQTGFGYTF. The CDR3 DNA is TGTGCCAGCAGTCAGACAGGGTTCGGCTACACCTTC.

The chain links TRBV6-6 to TRBJ1-1; D is undetermined. CDR3 length equals 14 residues. V was clipped by 0 bases and J by 4 bases, with 9 bases between them. Germline-derived CDR1 and CDR2 are MNHNY and SVGAGI (reference sequence). The DNA for the CDR3 is TGTGCCAGCAGTTACTCACCTGACACCACTGAAGCTTTCTTT. Its translation: CASSYSPDTTEAFF.

The chain recombines TRBV4-1 with TRBJ2-7, with 7 bases aligning to TRBD1. Germline V lookup: CDR1 MGHRA, CDR2 YSYEKL. With V trimmed by 2 bases and J by 1 base, 8 bases remained unmatched. The length of the CDR3 is 16 residues. CDR3 in DNA: TGCGCCAGCAGCCAAACGCCAGGGGGACAGTCCTACGAGCAGTACTTC. The encoded protein is CASSQTPGGQSYEQYF.

The chain links TRBV7-3 to TRBJ2-2; TRBD2 is a possible D gene (5 bases). The germline gives CDR1 SGHTA, CDR2 FQGTGA. Trimming cost V 5 bases and J 4 bases, with 14 bases left between them. This CDR3 is 15 amino acids long. The CDR3 coding sequence is TGTGCCAGCAGCCCCCGGCGGGTTAGCACCGGGGAGCTGTTTTTT. The encoded protein is CASSPRRVSTGELFF. The whole variable domain, filled in from reference TRBV7-3 and TRBJ2-2, reads GAGVSQTPSNKVTEKGKYVELRCDPISGHTALYWYRQSLGQGPEFLIYFQGTGAADDSGLPNDRFFAVRPEGSVSTLKIQRTERGDSAVYLCASSPRRVSTGELFFGEGSRLTVL.

The chain is built from TRBV4-1 and TRBJ2-6; D is unclear. The CDR3 is 14 amino acids. V was clipped by 1 base and J by 2 bases, with 3 bases between them. From germline, CDR1 is MGHRA and CDR2 YSYEKL. The CDR3: CASSQGPGANVLTF. In nucleotides, the CDR3 is TGCGCCAGCAGCCAAGGGCCTGGGGCCAACGTCCTGACTTTC.

This clone was observed a handful of times. The chain links TRBV27 to TRBJ2-5; 9 bases line up with TRBD2. Trimming cost V 1 base and J 1 base; bases outside gene matches: 10. This CDR3 has 18 residues. CDR1 is MNHEY, CDR2 SMNVEV, per germline (reference sequence). The CDR3 nucleotides read TGTGCCAGCAGTTTATTTCGTCCGGGGACTAGCACCCAAGAGACCCAGTACTTC. Residues: CASSLFRPGTSTQETQYF.

This clone was found a few times. The CDR3 sequence: CASSLFFEAGGNEQFF. The CDR3 nucleotides are TGTGCCAGCAGTTTATTTTTTGAGGCAGGGGGCAATGAGCAGTTCTTC. V gene TRBV28 combines with J gene TRBJ2-1; 7 bases align to TRBD1. The germline V gene has CDR1 MDHEN and CDR2 SYDVKM. The J segment lost 6 bases and the V segment lost 1 base, leaving 9 bases of the junction unmatched. The CDR3 is 16 amino acids.

This clone came up a few times. CDR3 sequence reads: CASSPRTSGNQETQYF. The DNA of the CDR3 is TGCGCCAGCAGCCCACGGACTAGCGGGAACCAAGAGACCCAGTACTTC. V and J are TRBV4-3 and TRBJ2-5; 12 bases agree with TRBD2. Germline assignment: CDR1 LGHNA and CDR2 YSLEER. CDR3 length equals 16 residues. With V trimmed by 4 bases and J by 0 bases, 3 bases remained unmatched.

This clone showed up just once. This rearrangement joins TRBV11-2 to TRBJ2-2, with TRBD2 matching over 11 bases. Trimming took 3 bases from V and 6 from J; bases not matched to a gene: 12. Germline V CDR1 and CDR2: SGHAT, FQNNGV. CDR3 length: 18 residues. CDR3 protein: CASSFGVAGGPGPGELFF. In DNA, the CDR3 is TGTGCCAGCAGCTTTGGGGTAGCGGGAGGGCCCGGTCCCGGGGAGCTGTTTTTT.

Concerning this clone itself: Sequence at one end of the junction differs from germline and may be a read error. V and J are TRBV3-1 (or the pseudogene TRBV3-2) and TRBJ1-6; D gene unclear. In germline, CDR1 is LGHDT, CDR2 YNNKEL (reference sequence). The CDR3 sequence is 16 residues long. The CDR3 protein is CASSQGLMDYDSPLHF. The CDR3 DNA sequence: TGTGCCAGCAGCCAAGGACTCATGGACTATGATTCACCCCTCCACTTT.

The rearrangement joins TRBV5-4 to TRBJ2-7; TRBD1 is a possible D gene (6 bases). V lost 4 bases and J lost 4, with 12 bases in between. The CDR3 covers 13 residues. Germline V gene sequence: CDR1 SGHNT, CDR2 YYREEE (reference sequence). This CDR3 reads CASSITGSYEQYF. The CDR3 DNA sequence: TGTGCCAGCAGCATTACAGGGTCGTACGAGCAGTACTTC.

CDR3 DNA: TGTGCCAGTAGTTTAATGGGAGGAAGCAATCAGCCCCAGCATTTT. This gives the protein CASSLMGGSNQPQHF. This chain connects TRBV19 to TRBJ1-5, with D uncertain. The CDR3 extends over 15 amino acids. V was cut by 5 bases and J by 1 base, with 12 bases left in between. Per germline, CDR1 LNHDA and CDR2 SQIVND (reference sequence). The complete variable domain, with remaining parts taken from reference TRBV19 and TRBJ1-5, reads DGGITQSPKYLFRKEGQNVTLSCEQNLNHDAMYWYRQDPGQGLRLIYYSQIVNDFQKGDIAEGYSVSREKKESFPLTVTSAQKNPTAFYLCASSLMGGSNQPQHFGDGTRLSIL.

The chain recombines TRBV21-1 with TRBJ2-7; whether TRBD1, the table's D call, matches the DNA was not checked. TRBV21-1 is recorded as a pseudogene. The length of the CDR3 is 17 residues. In nucleotides, the CDR3 is TGTGCCAGCAGCAAAGCTTCGGGACAGACCTTTTCCTACGAGCAGTACTTC. Translating gives CASSKASGQTFSYEQYF.